This record concerns one TCR beta chain sequence. Antigen unknown. This entry belongs to a study of siplizumab effects on memory and regulatory T cells. The study, taken as a whole, reports: Tregs proliferating in siplizumab cultures lacked confirmation of their suppressive function. The average Treg-derived proportion among mappable alloreactive CD4+ clones was 65% to 80% with siplizumab versus roughly 30% in controls.

Germline-derived CDR1 and CDR2 are MDHEN and SYDVKM. V lost 6 bases to trimming and J lost 6 bases, with 15 bases between them. The CDR3 is 14 amino acids. Clones were read by immunoSEQ multiplex PCR, and TCRdb kept only the in-frame ones, dropping some. The table lists tens of thousands of clones, approximately 97% of them singletons. The source of this sequence is a human donor in good health. This chain joins TRBV28 and TRBJ1-5, with a weak D call TRBD1 (6 bases). Sequencing was done on a sample of naive CD8+ T cells sorted from blood. CDR3 bases: TGTGCCAGCAGCAATGACAGGTTCATTCAGCCCCAGCATTTT. It codes for CASSNDRFIQPQHF.